Below, one T cell receptor (beta chain) is given with its context. This record belongs to a study of cytomegalovirus exposure and HLA in healthy donors. Germline CDR1 is MNHNY and CDR2 is SVGAGI (reference sequence). V lost 0 bases to trimming and J lost 0 bases, with 6 bases between them. The CDR3 runs to 14 residues. PCR amplification relied on 60 Vbeta primers (plus 13 Jbeta primers). Data came from immunoSEQ multiplex PCR; TCRdb stores just in-frame clones and leaves some out. This table holds some 200,000 clones, almost 85% found once. V is TRBV6-6 and J is TRBJ2-7; D unclear. This TCR was sampled from a middle-aged woman in good health and CMV-seronegative. The sample taken for sequencing was PBMCs. The CDR3: CASSYSGVSYEQYF. Written as DNA, the CDR3 is TGTGCCAGCAGTTACTCGGGCGTCTCCTACGAGCAGTACTTC.